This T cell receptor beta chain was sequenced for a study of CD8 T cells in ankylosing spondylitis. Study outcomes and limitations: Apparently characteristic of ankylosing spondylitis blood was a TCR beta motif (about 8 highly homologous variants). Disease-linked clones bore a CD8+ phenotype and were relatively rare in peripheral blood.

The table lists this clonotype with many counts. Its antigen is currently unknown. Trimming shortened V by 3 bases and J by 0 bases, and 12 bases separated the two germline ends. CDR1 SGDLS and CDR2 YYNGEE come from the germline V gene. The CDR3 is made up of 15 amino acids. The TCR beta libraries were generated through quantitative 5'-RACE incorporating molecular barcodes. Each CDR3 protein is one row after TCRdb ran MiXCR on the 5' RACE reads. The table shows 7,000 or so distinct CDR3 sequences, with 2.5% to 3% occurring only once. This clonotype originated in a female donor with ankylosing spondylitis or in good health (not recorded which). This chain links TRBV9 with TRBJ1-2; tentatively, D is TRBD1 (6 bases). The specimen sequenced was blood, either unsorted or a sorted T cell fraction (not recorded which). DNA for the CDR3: TGTGCCAGCAGCGGGCGGACAGTGCCTAACTATGGCTACACCTTC. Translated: CASSGRTVPNYGYTF.